This T cell receptor (beta chain) was profiled in a study of regulatory T cells in long-lasting Graves disease. Libraries of TCR beta came from iRepertoire HTBI primers plus Arm-PCR of CDR3 regions. TCRdb reprocessed the multiplex PCR reads via MiXCR and lists one record per CDR3 protein. The table lists about 470,000 distinct CDR3 sequences, about 15% of them singletons. V dropped 8 bases and J dropped 1 base, with 8 bases sitting between them. Germline CDR1 is ENHRY and CDR2 is SYGVKD. This CDR3 comprises 12 residues. Time point given: newly diagnosed GD, antithyroid drugs for less than 3 months. RNA extracted from PBMCs served as the sequencing template. This clonotype has just a few counts. Separately, the same data were catalogued under a study of T cells in Graves' hyperthyroidism and ophthalmopathy.

The source is a woman between 25 and 40 years old with Graves disease. V usage is TRBV10-3 and J usage is TRBJ2-5, with D unclear. Source: peripheral blood mononuclear cells (PBMCs), taken at new diagnosis, from a patient treated with antithyroid drugs. DNA of the CDR3: TGTGCCATCGGGCCAGCCCAAGAGACCCAGTACTTC. The encoded protein is CAIGPAQETQYF.